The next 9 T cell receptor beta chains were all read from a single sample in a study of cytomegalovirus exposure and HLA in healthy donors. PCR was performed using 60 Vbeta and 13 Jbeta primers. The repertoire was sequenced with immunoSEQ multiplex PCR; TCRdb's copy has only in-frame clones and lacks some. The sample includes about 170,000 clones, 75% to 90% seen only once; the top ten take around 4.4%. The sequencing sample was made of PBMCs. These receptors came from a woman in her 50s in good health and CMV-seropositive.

Written as DNA, the CDR3 is TGCAGCGTTGGGAGGGGGCCCCCTGGGGATACGCAGTATTTT. Its protein product is CSVGRGPPGDTQYF. V usage is TRBV29-1 and J usage is TRBJ2-3, with D possibly TRBD1 on 7 matching bases. The germline gives CDR1 SQVTM, CDR2 ANQGSEA. The CDR3 spans 14 residues. Trimming cost V 4 bases and J 6 bases, with 17 bases left between them.

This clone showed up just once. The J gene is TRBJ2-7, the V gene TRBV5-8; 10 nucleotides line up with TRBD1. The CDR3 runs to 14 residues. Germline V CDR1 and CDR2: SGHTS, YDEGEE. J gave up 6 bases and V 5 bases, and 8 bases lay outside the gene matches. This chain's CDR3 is CASSPDRGRREQYF. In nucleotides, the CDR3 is TGTGCCAGCAGTCCTGACAGGGGGCGACGCGAGCAGTACTTC.

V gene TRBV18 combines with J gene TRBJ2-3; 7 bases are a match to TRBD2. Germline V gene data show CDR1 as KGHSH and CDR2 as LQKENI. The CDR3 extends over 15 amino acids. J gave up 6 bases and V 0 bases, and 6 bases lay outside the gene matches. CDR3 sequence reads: CASSPPSGVDDTQYF. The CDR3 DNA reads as TGTGCCAGCTCACCACCCAGCGGGGTTGACGATACGCAGTATTTT.

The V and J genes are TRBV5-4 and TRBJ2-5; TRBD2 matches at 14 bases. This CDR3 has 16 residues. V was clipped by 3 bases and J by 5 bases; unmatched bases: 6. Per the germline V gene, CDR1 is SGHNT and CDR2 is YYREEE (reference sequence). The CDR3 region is CASSWGLAGARETQYF. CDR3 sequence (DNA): TGTGCCAGCAGCTGGGGACTAGCGGGGGCACGGGAGACCCAGTACTTC.

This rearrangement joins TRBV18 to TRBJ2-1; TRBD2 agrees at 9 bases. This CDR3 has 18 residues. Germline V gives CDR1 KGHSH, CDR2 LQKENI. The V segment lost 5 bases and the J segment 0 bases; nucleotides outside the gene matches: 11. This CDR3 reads CASSYTGGRAPSYNEQFF. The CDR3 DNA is TGTGCCAGCTCATATACGGGCGGGAGGGCCCCCTCCTACAATGAGCAGTTCTTC.

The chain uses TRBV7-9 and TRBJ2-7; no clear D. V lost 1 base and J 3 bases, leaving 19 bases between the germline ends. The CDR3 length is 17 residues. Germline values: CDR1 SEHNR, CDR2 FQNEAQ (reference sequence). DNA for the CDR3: TGTGCCAGCAGCTTAGGACCAGGCCCCCTTCTCTTCTACGAGCAGTACTTC. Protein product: CASSLGPGPLLFYEQYF.

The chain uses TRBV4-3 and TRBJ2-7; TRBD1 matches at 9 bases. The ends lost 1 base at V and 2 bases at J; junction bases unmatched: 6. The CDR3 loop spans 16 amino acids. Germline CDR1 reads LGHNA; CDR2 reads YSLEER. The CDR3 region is CASSQATGQGTYEQYF. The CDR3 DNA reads TGCGCCAGCAGCCAAGCGACGGGACAGGGAACCTACGAGCAGTACTTC.

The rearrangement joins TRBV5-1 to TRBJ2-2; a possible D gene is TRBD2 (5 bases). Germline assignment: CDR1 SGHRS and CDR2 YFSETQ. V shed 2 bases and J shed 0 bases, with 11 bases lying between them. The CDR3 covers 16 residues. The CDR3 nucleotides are TGCGCCAGCAGCTTCAAAGCGGAATCGAACACCGGGGAGCTGTTTTTT. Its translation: CASSFKAESNTGELFF.

The CDR3 spells CASGPRDREINEQFF. As DNA, the CDR3 is TGTGCTAGTGGTCCCCGGGACAGGGAGATCAATGAGCAGTTCTTC. The J gene is TRBJ2-1, the V gene TRBV12-5; TRBD1 matches at 9 bases. This CDR3 has 15 amino acids. Losses at the gene ends were 5 bases for V and 6 bases for J; bases not matched to a gene: 8. From germline, CDR1 is LGHNT and CDR2 FRNRAP.